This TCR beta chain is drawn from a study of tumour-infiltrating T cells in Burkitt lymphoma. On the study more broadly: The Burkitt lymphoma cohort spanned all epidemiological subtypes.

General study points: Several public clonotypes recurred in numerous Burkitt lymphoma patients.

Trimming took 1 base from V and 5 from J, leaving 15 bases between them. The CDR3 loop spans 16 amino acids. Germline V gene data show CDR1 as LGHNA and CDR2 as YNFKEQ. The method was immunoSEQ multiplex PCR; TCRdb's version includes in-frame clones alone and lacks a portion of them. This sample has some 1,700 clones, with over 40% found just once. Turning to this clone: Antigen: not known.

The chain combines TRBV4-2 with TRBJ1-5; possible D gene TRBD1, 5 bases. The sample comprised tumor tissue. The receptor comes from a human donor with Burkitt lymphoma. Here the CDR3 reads CASSQAGGEIDQPQHF. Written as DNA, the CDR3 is TGTGCCAGCAGCCAAGCCGGGGGGGAGATCGATCAGCCCCAGCATTTT.